What follows are 22 T cell receptor beta chains derived from one specimen sequenced in a study of monozygotic twins with inflammatory bowel disease. TCRdb reanalyzed the 5' RACE reads, giving one entry per CDR3 protein sequence and no DNA. This sample lists over 350,000 distinct CDR3 sequences; its ten largest clones have 2.5% to 3%. Sequencing was performed on blood. These receptor sequences come from a human donor with ulcerative colitis or Crohn's disease, or a healthy co-twin of an affected twin (not recorded which).

This chain connects TRBV9 to TRBJ2-1. The CDR3 is made up of 14 amino acids. CDR1 is SGDLS and CDR2 is YYNGEE in the germline V gene. Here the CDR3 reads CASSVGNEYNEQFF. The complete variable domain, with remaining parts taken from reference TRBV9 and TRBJ2-1, reads DSGVTQTPKHLITATGQRVTLRCSPRSGDLSVYWYQQSLDQGLQFLIQYYNGEERAKGNILERFSAQQFPDLHSELNLSSLELGDSALYFCASSVGNEYNEQFFGPGTRLTVL.

CDR3 sequence reads: CASRGTGGISYEQYF. This chain connects TRBV7-2 to TRBJ2-7; absent DNA, TCRdb's TRBD1 call cannot be checked. Germline CDR1 SGHTA, CDR2 FQGNSA. This CDR3 contains 15 residues. The full variable domain, its missing parts supplied by reference TRBV7-2 and TRBJ2-7, is GAGVSQSPSNKVTEKGKDVELRCDPISGHTALYWYRQSLGQGLEFLIYFQGNSAPDKSGLPSDRFSAERTGGSVSTLTIQRTQQEDSAVYLCASRGTGGISYEQYFGPGTRLTVT.

This chain uses TRBV7-9 with TRBJ2-7; TCRdb designates TRBD1, a call that cannot be tested without DNA. Germline CDR1 reads SEHNR; CDR2 reads FQNEAQ (reference sequence). This CDR3 has 11 residues. CDR3 residues: CASRGTDEQYF.

The chain has TRBV20-1 and TRBJ2-1; the TRBD2 assignment by TCRdb is unverifiable without DNA. Germline CDR1 and CDR2: DFQATT and SNEGSKA (reference sequence). The CDR3 loop spans 18 amino acids. The CDR3 protein is CSASGTSGGAGSYNEQFF.

The gene calls are TRBV7-2 and TRBJ2-2; TCRdb's D call, TRBD1, is unchecked because there is no DNA. Germline loops: CDR1 SGHTA, CDR2 FQGNSA. CDR3 length: 14 amino acids. The CDR3 loop reads CASSPRGAVGELFF.

The chain recombines TRBV3-1 with TRBJ2-1; the TCRdb call, TRBD1, lacks DNA for checking. This CDR3 contains 15 residues. Germline V gene sequence: CDR1 LGHDT, CDR2 YNNKEL (reference sequence). CDR3: CASSLTGGDGNEQFF.

This chain uses TRBV27 with TRBJ2-4; TCRdb returns TRBD2, unconfirmable since there is no DNA. Germline V lookup: CDR1 MNHEY, CDR2 SMNVEV (reference sequence). There are 18 residues in the CDR3. The CDR3 loop reads CASSLLHPALMAKNIQYF.

The chain recombines TRBV20-1 with TRBJ2-1; with no DNA, the TCRdb D assignment of TRBD2 cannot be verified. Germline V gene data show CDR1 as DFQATT and CDR2 as SNEGSKA (reference sequence). CDR3 length: 14 amino acids. The CDR3 sequence is CSARRGGAMNEQFF.

The chain has TRBV20-1 and TRBJ2-2; the TCRdb D gene call, TRBD1, has no DNA to confirm it. CDR3 length: 16 amino acids. The germline V gene encodes CDR1 DFQATT and CDR2 SNEGSKA (reference sequence). The CDR3 region is CSARDLWARGTGELFF.

The chain couples TRBV5-5 to TRBJ1-5. Germline V lookup: CDR1 SGHKS, CDR2 YYEKEE (reference sequence). The CDR3 length is 16 residues. The CDR3 reads CASSLGQLHSNQPQHF.

CDR3 region: CSATRQGAYGYTF. The gene calls are TRBV20-1 and TRBJ1-2; TCRdb's assignment of TRBD1 cannot be checked, as there is no DNA. CDR3 length: 13 amino acids. CDR1 is DFQATT, CDR2 SNEGSKA, per germline (reference sequence).

The V call is TRBV6-2 or TRBV6-3, the J call TRBJ2-2; as DNA is missing, the TRBD1 call by TCRdb cannot be tested. The CDR3 covers 17 residues. Germline-derived CDR1 and CDR2 are MNHEY and SVGEGT. CDR3: CASSYRTGEGNTGELFF.

This chain joins TRBV7-8 and TRBJ1-4; the D call of TRBD1 rests on TCRdb alone, since no DNA is present to check it. This CDR3 has 16 residues. Germline V lookup: CDR1 SGHVS, CDR2 FQNEAQ. CDR3 amino acids: CASTPRYGGSREKLFF.

This rearrangement joins TRBV5-8 to TRBJ2-7; there is no DNA to check the TCRdb D call of TRBD1. Germline loops: CDR1 SGHTS, CDR2 YDEGEE. The CDR3 is 14 residues long. CDR3 loop: CASSLVDRQDEQYF.

V gene TRBV20-1 combines with J gene TRBJ2-1; there is no DNA to check the TCRdb D call of TRBD2. Germline lookup yields CDR1 DFQATT and CDR2 SNEGSKA (reference sequence). CDR3 length: 15 amino acids. The CDR3 region is CSARAPGLAPDEQFF.

V and J are TRBV12-3 or TRBV12-4 and TRBJ1-6; the TRBD1 assignment by TCRdb is unverifiable without DNA. The CDR3 totals 13 residues. The CDR3 loop reads CASRPSPNSPLHF.

The J gene is TRBJ1-1, the V gene TRBV7-9; TCRdb indicates TRBD1, and absent DNA this call remains unverified. This CDR3 is built from 15 residues. Germline values: CDR1 SEHNR, CDR2 FQNEAQ (reference sequence). The CDR3 is CASSFYRGGNTEAFF.

The rearrangement joins TRBV19 to TRBJ1-2. Germline V gene lookup returns CDR1 LNHDA and CDR2 SQIVND (reference sequence). This CDR3 is 15 amino acids long. Here the CDR3 reads CASSIVLGQAGGYTF.

The chain carries TRBV6-4 and TRBJ2-2; as DNA is missing, the TRBD2 call by TCRdb cannot be tested. Germline CDR1 reads MRHNA; CDR2 reads SNTAGT. This CDR3 has 14 amino acids. CDR3 residues: CASSDSPSPGELFF.

The genes are TRBV12-3 or TRBV12-4 and TRBJ2-1; with no DNA, the TCRdb D assignment of TRBD2 cannot be verified. There are 15 residues in the CDR3. This CDR3 is CASSDRDYPYNEQFF.

This rearrangement joins TRBV7-6 to TRBJ2-6. Germline CDR1 reads SGHVS; CDR2 reads FNYEAQ. This CDR3 spans 18 amino acids. CDR3 loop: CASSLAPSETSGANVLTF.

The chain links TRBV10-3 to TRBJ2-7. CDR1 and CDR2 (germline): ENHRY, SYGVKD. The CDR3 totals 14 residues. CDR3 sequence reads: CAISESRQSYEQYF.